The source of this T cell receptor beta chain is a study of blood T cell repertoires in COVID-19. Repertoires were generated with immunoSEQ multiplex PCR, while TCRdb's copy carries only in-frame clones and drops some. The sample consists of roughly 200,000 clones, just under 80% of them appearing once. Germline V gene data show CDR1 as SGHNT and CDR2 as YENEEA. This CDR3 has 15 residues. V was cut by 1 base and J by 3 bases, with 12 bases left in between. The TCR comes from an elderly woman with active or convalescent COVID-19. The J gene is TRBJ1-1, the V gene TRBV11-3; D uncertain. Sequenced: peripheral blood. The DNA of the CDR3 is TGTGCCAGCAGCTTAGGTCCGGGGAGGGACACTGAAGCTTTCTTT. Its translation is CASSLGPGRDTEAFF.